This record looks at one T cell receptor beta chain sequence and its context. Its antigen is undetermined. Donors came from a validation cohort of some 110 subjects, distinct from the first 666-subject cohort. Assay: immunoSEQ multiplex PCR; the TCRdb copy retains only in-frame clones and omits some. Of 75,000 to 95,000 clones listed, 96% are singletons. Unmatched junction bases numbered 7, after V lost 8 bases and J lost 2 bases. Germline-derived CDR1 and CDR2 are SNHLY and FYNNEI. This CDR3 is built from 16 residues. This record belongs to a study of cytomegalovirus exposure and HLA in healthy donors. Points from the study as a whole: Clusters of TCRs from the first cohort tended to co-occur in the 120 or so validation repertoires (as a later analysis found).

This rearrangement joins TRBV2 to TRBJ2-6; 9 bases agree with TRBD1. The source of this sequence is a man aged 18 to 30 in good health and CMV-seronegative. Source material: PBMCs. CDR3: CASQGTGWAGANVLTF. The CDR3 bases are TGTGCCAGCCAGGGGACAGGGTGGGCTGGGGCCAACGTCCTGACTTTC.